This entry describes one TCR beta chain. TCR beta CDR3 regions were amplified from RNA transcripts. During a first-round RT-PCR of the TCR CDR3, the HTBI primer set was used. Each CDR3 protein gets one entry after TCRdb re-called the multiplex PCR reads with MiXCR. The data show roughly 840,000 distinct CDR3 sequences, with 35% to 45% seen just once and 8% to 9% held by the top ten. Trimming stripped 5 bases from V and 6 bases from J, with 26 bases between. The germline gives CDR1 MNHNS, CDR2 SASEGT. The CDR3 is made up of 17 amino acids. The data derive from a study of T cells in Graves' hyperthyroidism and ophthalmopathy.

The TCR was taken from a young man with Graves' hyperthyroidism. This chain uses TRBV6-1 with TRBJ2-7, with D perhaps assigned TRBD1 or TRBD2 (6 bases each). Sequencing was done on a sample of blood. CDR3 DNA sequence: TGTGCCAGCAGTTACTCTGTACGGGGGCGGCCCTCCCGCGAGCAGTACTTC. It translates to CASSYSVRGRPSREQYF.